This TCR beta chain was identified during a study of beta chain features in type 1 diabetes. Expressed TCRB transcripts were sequenced, since all the RNA that had been isolated was reverse transcribed. Sequencing used immunoSEQ multiplex PCR; TCRdb keeps in-frame clones, though not all of them. The table has some 100,000 clones, approximately 37% seen once; the top ten hold about 0.07%. The germline V gene has CDR1 GTSNPN and CDR2 SVGIG (reference sequence). Trimming removed 2 bases from V and 3 bases from J, with 14 bases in between. The CDR3 has 15 amino acids. The TCR was taken from a woman between 18 and 29 years old in good health. Sequencing was done on a sample of stem cell memory CD4+ T cells from blood. The chain couples TRBV30 to TRBJ2-1; maybe TRBD2 (6 bases). This CDR3 is CAWSFGGALYNEQFF. The CDR3 DNA reads as TGTGCCTGGAGTTTCGGGGGAGCCCTCTACAATGAGCAGTTCTTC.